The following is a T cell receptor (beta chain) sequence with its context. The primer mix had 60 Vbeta and 13 Jbeta primers. Method: immunoSEQ multiplex PCR; TCRdb's copy keeps in-frame clones and lacks some. The listing contains 140,000 or so clones. The data are from a study of cytomegalovirus exposure and HLA in healthy donors. Turning to the study itself: From donors who were HLA-typed, an early data release held about 85 million unique TCRs.

The CDR3 runs to 16 residues. The J segment lost 6 bases and the V segment lost 8 bases, leaving 15 bases of the junction unmatched. Per germline, CDR1 MGHDK and CDR2 SYGVNS. The sequencing input was PBMCs. The chain is built from TRBV25-1 and TRBJ2-1, with 8 bases lining up with TRBD2. The sequence derives from a male donor in good health and CMV-seronegative. CDR3 in amino acids: CASHPTDLAGGNEQFF. CDR3 DNA sequence: TGTGCCAGCCACCCCACGGACCTAGCGGGTGGCAATGAGCAGTTCTTC. The full variable domain, completed using reference TRBV25-1 and TRBJ2-1, is EADIYQTPRYLVIGTGKKITLECSQTMGHDKMYWYQQDPGMELHLIHYSYGVNSTEKGDLSSESTVSRIRTEHFPLTLESARPSHTSQYLCASHPTDLAGGNEQFFGPGTRLTVL.